Below, 20 T cell receptor beta chains from the same sample are listed, as sequenced in a study of blood T cell repertoires in COVID-19. The method was immunoSEQ multiplex PCR; TCRdb's version includes in-frame clones alone and lacks a portion of them. This sample has 100,000 to 120,000 clones, with less than 85% found just once. The sequencing input was peripheral blood. These receptor sequences come from a woman older than 75 with acute or convalescent COVID-19.

This clone was seen a handful of times. The chain couples TRBV12-3 or TRBV12-4 to TRBJ1-1; maybe TRBD1 (5 bases). CDR3 length: 13 residues. Trimming cost V 2 bases and J 6 bases, with 10 bases left between them. For the CDR3, the DNA is TGTGCCAGCAGTTTAACCGGGGGAGCTGAAGCTTTCTTT. Its protein is CASSLTGGAEAFF.

This sequence joins TRBV2 and TRBJ1-2, with 12 bases aligning to TRBD1. This CDR3 spans 13 amino acids. Unmatched junction bases numbered 3, after V lost 6 bases and J lost 7 bases. Per germline, CDR1 SNHLY and CDR2 FYNNEI. The CDR3 sequence is CASRGQGAVGYTF. Written as DNA, the CDR3 is TGTGCCAGCAGGGGACAGGGGGCGGTTGGCTACACCTTC.

The chain combines TRBV5-1 with TRBJ1-2, with 7 bases lining up with TRBD1. V lost 3 bases to trimming and J lost 9 bases; unmatched junction nucleotides: 14. Germline V gene lookup returns CDR1 SGHRS and CDR2 YFSETQ. This CDR3 region has 15 residues. CDR3 protein: CASSSRQGSDRSYTF. CDR3 DNA: TGCGCCAGCAGCTCACGACAGGGTTCCGACCGGAGCTACACCTTC.

This rearrangement joins TRBV27 to TRBJ1-6; D is perhaps TRBD1 (6 bases). The CDR3 extends over 13 amino acids. Deletions cut 3 bases from V and 8 bases from J, with 8 bases between. The germline CDR1 and CDR2 sequences are MNHEY and SMNVEV (reference sequence). CDR3 DNA sequence: TGTGCCAGCAGTTTCAACAGGGATTCACCCCTCCACTTT. Amino acid sequence: CASSFNRDSPLHF.

This clone occurred a few times. The chain is built from TRBV18 and TRBJ1-4; D is possibly TRBD1 (5 bases). The CDR3 consists of 16 residues. Trimming removed 1 base at V and 8 bases at J, with 17 bases between. Germline CDR1 and CDR2: KGHSH and LQKENI. DNA for the CDR3: TGTGCCAGCTCACCACAAGCCGGGCAGGAGGGGGAAAAACTGTTTTTT. Translation: CASSPQAGQEGEKLFF. The entire variable domain, with the rest obtained from reference TRBV18 and TRBJ1-4, is as follows: NAGVMQNPRHLVRRRGQEARLRCSPMKGHSHVYWYRQLPEEGLKFMVYLQKENIIDESGMPKERFSAEFPKEGPSILRIQQVVRGDSAAYFCASSPQAGQEGEKLFFGSGTQLSVL.

This clone was seen only a few times. CDR3 coding DNA: TGTGCCAGCAGCCGCGGACTAGCGGACCCCTACGAGCAGTACTTC. Amino acid sequence: CASSRGLADPYEQYF. This chain joins TRBV27 and TRBJ2-7; 10 nucleotides line up with TRBD2. The CDR3 length is 15 residues. Germline trimming cut 6 bases from V and 2 bases from J; bases unmatched to any gene: 7. Germline V CDR1 and CDR2: MNHEY, SMNVEV (reference sequence).

The V and J genes are TRBV14 and TRBJ2-7, with D perhaps matching TRBD1 (6 bases). Germline V gene sequence: CDR1 SGHDN, CDR2 FVKESK. The V and J ends lost 4 bases and 3 bases respectively, with 13 bases between them. The CDR3 totals 14 residues. CDR3 region: CASSPPGQDYEQYF. The CDR3 DNA reads TGTGCCAGCAGCCCGCCGGGACAAGACTACGAGCAGTACTTC.

The chain combines TRBV4-3 with TRBJ2-7; TRBD1 might be the D (6 bases). Trimming stripped 0 bases from V and 0 bases from J, with 9 bases between. The CDR3 is 15 residues long. Germline values: CDR1 LGHNA, CDR2 YSLEER. CDR3 nucleotide sequence: TGCGCCAGCAGCCAAGATCCAGGGGCCTCCTACGAGCAGTACTTC. Translation gives CASSQDPGASYEQYF.

V and J are TRBV7-3 and TRBJ1-1; D is possibly TRBD1 (6 bases). CDR3 size: 13 residues. Germline CDR1 reads SGHTA; CDR2 reads FQGTGA. Trimming cost V 2 bases and J 8 bases, with 12 bases left between them. The CDR3 coding sequence is TGTGCCAGCAGCTTAGGGGGGGCTGAAGAAGCTTTCTTT. Residues: CASSLGGAEEAFF.

The genes are TRBV5-4 and TRBJ2-3; 10 nucleotides agree with TRBD1. Per the germline V gene, CDR1 is SGHNT and CDR2 is YYREEE (reference sequence). Trimming cost V 4 bases and J 4 bases; bases outside gene matches: 6. The CDR3 sequence is 15 residues long. The CDR3 loop is CASSRQGADADTQYF. CDR3 in DNA: TGTGCCAGCAGCCGACAGGGGGCGGACGCAGATACGCAGTATTTT.

This clone is a singleton in its sample. V and J are TRBV18 and TRBJ2-5; 8 bases match TRBD1. The trim removed 3 bases at V and 5 bases at J, leaving 8 bases unmatched. This CDR3 is 15 amino acids long. Germline V CDR1 and CDR2: KGHSH, LQKENI. The chain's CDR3 is CASSPHAGGRETQYF. The CDR3 nucleotides read TGTGCCAGCTCACCCCACGCAGGGGGCCGGGAGACCCAGTACTTC.

The V call is TRBV7-2, the J call TRBJ2-1, with D perhaps TRBD2 (5 bases). CDR1 and CDR2 from the germline V gene are SGHTA and FQGNSA. This CDR3 region has 16 residues. V was trimmed by 1 base and J by 8 bases, leaving 18 bases between them. The CDR3 DNA follows: TGTGCCAGCAGCTTAGGGTGGTCACCAGACGGGGATGAGCAGTTCTTC. Its protein product is CASSLGWSPDGDEQFF.

This clone was found a few times. The rearrangement uses TRBV27 and TRBJ2-1; 11 bases line up with TRBD1. Germline CDR1 and CDR2: MNHEY and SMNVEV (reference sequence). The CDR3 spans 15 residues. J gave up 6 bases and V 8 bases, and 9 bases lay outside the gene matches. DNA for the CDR3: TGTGCCAGCCGCCCCGGGACAGGGGGTTTCAATGAGCAGTTCTTC. This translates into CASRPGTGGFNEQFF.

The rearrangement links TRBV6-6 to TRBJ1-4, with D possibly matching TRBD1 (6 bases). Germline V gives CDR1 MNHNY, CDR2 SVGAGI (reference sequence). The V end lost 9 bases, the J end lost 1 base, and 18 bases lay between the germline ends. This CDR3 is built from 16 residues. This chain's CDR3 is CASKTGPKLTNEKLFF. The CDR3 DNA reads TGTGCCAGTAAGACAGGTCCGAAGTTAACTAATGAAAAACTGTTTTTT.

J is TRBJ1-1 and V is TRBV7-2, with a tentative D call TRBD1 (6 bases). CDR1 SGHTA and CDR2 FQGNSA come from the germline V gene. Trimming removed 3 bases at V and 0 bases at J, with 8 bases between. This CDR3 has 14 residues. CDR3 sequence: CASSFTGLNTEAFF. The DNA of the CDR3 is TGTGCCAGCAGCTTTACAGGGTTGAACACTGAAGCTTTCTTT.

The CDR3 reads CASRTGQGAVVGGYTF. The CDR3 nucleotides read TGTGCCAGCAGGACCGGACAGGGGGCGGTGGTGGGTGGCTACACCTTC. The gene calls are TRBV28 and TRBJ1-2; 11 nucleotides line up with TRBD1. CDR3 length equals 16 residues. Germline CDR1 reads MDHEN; CDR2 reads SYDVKM. V shed 6 bases, J shed 7 bases, and the junction held 13 bases outside the gene matches.

This clone was counted only a few times. This sequence joins TRBV19 and TRBJ2-5; the D gene is possibly TRBD2 (7 bases). The CDR3 runs to 15 residues. Trimming cost V 7 bases and J 4 bases, with 19 bases left between them. Germline V gene data show CDR1 as LNHDA and CDR2 as SQIVND (reference sequence). The DNA of the CDR3 is TGTGCCAGTAACCAACGGAGGGGGGGTCCAGAGACCCAGTACTTC. The encoded protein is CASNQRRGGPETQYF.

The chain joins TRBV19 to TRBJ1-2, with D possibly TRBD1 on 5 matching bases. V lost 4 bases and J 0 bases, leaving 12 bases between the germline ends. Germline-derived CDR1 and CDR2 are LNHDA and SQIVND (reference sequence). The CDR3 has 15 amino acids. The CDR3 DNA is TGTGCCAGTAGTACCGGACGGGACTCTAACTATGGCTACACCTTC. This gives the protein CASSTGRDSNYGYTF.

The genes are TRBV10-3 and TRBJ2-7; D remains unclear. The V gene's germline CDR1 is ENHRY and CDR2 SYGVKD. V was pared by 3 bases and J by 2 bases, with 5 bases between. The CDR3 covers 12 residues. Here the CDR3 reads CAISDATYEQYF. The CDR3 DNA sequence: TGTGCCATCAGTGACGCGACCTACGAGCAGTACTTC.

This clone was found once. This chain uses TRBV9 with TRBJ2-1; 12 bases match TRBD2. CDR3 length: 17 amino acids. Unmatched junction bases numbered 9, after V lost 4 bases and J lost 4 bases. Germline V lookup: CDR1 SGDLS, CDR2 YYNGEE. CDR3 residues: CASSPETSGSFYNEQFF. The CDR3 DNA reads as TGTGCCAGCAGCCCAGAGACTAGCGGGAGTTTTTACAATGAGCAGTTCTTC. The entire variable domain, with the rest obtained from reference TRBV9 and TRBJ2-1, is as follows: DSGVTQTPKHLITATGQRVTLRCSPRSGDLSVYWYQQSLDQGLQFLIQYYNGEERAKGNILERFSAQQFPDLHSELNLSSLELGDSALYFCASSPETSGSFYNEQFFGPGTRLTVL.